This T cell receptor (beta chain) stems from a study of human T cells and chemical hapten exposure. Study as a whole: TCR yields differed between samples (mainly from small differences in pooled library volume).

The CDR3 is 13 residues long. The V end was cut by 2 bases, the J end by 2 bases, with 6 bases between. Looked up from germline, CDR1 is MNHEY and CDR2 is SMNVEV (reference sequence). TCRdb re-analysed the RACE reads in MiXCR, keeping a single row per CDR3 protein. The sample records fewer than 100,000 distinct CDR3 sequences, 9.5% to 13% being singletons. Specified time point: patch test 3, about 24 weeks after DPC sensitization. Stated treatment: therapeutic diphenylcyclopropenone sensitization with weekly scalp DPC. This TCR was sampled from a woman in her twenties or thirties with alopecia areata. Some clones in this sample may be carry-over from other donors' samples. The chain links TRBV27 to TRBJ2-5; D is uncertain. The sequencing here drew on whole blood, taken in connection with sensitization to the hapten diphenylcyclopropenone (DPC). The CDR3 reads CASSLIQQETQYF. CDR3 bases: TGTGCCAGCAGTTTAATCCAACAAGAGACCCAGTACTTC.